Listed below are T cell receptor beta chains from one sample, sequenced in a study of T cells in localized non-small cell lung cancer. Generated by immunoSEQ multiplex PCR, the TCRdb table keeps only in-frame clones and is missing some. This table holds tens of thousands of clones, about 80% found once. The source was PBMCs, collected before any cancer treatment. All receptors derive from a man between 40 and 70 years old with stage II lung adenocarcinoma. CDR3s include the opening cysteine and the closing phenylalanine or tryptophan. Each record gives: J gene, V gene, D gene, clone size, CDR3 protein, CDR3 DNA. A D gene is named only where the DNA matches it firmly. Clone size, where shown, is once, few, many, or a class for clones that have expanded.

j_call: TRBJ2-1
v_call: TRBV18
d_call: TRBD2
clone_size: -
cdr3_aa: CASSPRTSGYYNEQFF
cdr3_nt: TGTGCCAGCTCACCCAGGACTAGCGGTTATTACAATGAGCAGTTCTTC

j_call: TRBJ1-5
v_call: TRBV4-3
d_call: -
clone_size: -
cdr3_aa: CASSQELGPRAVQPQHF
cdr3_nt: TGCGCCAGCAGCCAAGAGTTGGGACCACGAGCGGTTCAGCCCCAGCATTTT

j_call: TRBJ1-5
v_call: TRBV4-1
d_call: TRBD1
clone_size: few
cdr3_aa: CASSQVAGTGNQPQHF
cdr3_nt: TGCGCCAGCAGCCAAGTCGCCGGGACAGGCAATCAGCCCCAGCATTTT

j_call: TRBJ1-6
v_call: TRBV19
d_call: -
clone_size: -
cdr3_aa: CASSIDLNSPLHF
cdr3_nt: TGTGCCAGTAGTATAGATCTGAATTCACCCCTCCACTTT

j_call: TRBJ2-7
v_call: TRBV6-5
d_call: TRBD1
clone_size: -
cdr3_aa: CASSYDRGQQYF
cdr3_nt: TGTGCCAGCAGTTACGATAGGGGGCAGCAGTACTTC

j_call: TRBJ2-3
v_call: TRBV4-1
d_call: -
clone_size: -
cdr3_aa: CASSQPPGGLMDTQYF
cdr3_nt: TGCGCCAGCAGCCAACCTCCCGGGGGGCTGATGGATACGCAGTATTTT

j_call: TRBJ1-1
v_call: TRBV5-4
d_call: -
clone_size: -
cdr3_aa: CASSRPSTEAFF
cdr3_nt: TGTGCCAGCAGCCGTCCGAGCACTGAAGCTTTCTTT

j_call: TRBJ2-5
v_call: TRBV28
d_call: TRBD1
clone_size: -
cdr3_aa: CASRQGETQYF
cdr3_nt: TGTGCCAGCCGACAGGGGGAGACCCAGTACTTC

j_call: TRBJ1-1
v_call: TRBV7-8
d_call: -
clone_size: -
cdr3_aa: CASSLMDMNTEAFF
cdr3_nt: TGTGCCAGCAGCTTGATGGACATGAACACTGAAGCTTTCTTT

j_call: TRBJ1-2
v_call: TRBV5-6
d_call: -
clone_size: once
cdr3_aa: CASSWGTGPGGYTF
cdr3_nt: TGTGCCAGCAGCTGGGGCACAGGGCCTGGTGGCTACACCTTC

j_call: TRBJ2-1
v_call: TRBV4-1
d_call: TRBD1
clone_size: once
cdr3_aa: CASSQGQGAQGEQFF
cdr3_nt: TGCGCCAGCAGCCAAGGGCAGGGGGCGCAAGGTGAGCAGTTCTTC

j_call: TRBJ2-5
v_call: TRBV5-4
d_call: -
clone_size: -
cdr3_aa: CASSLVGKETQYF
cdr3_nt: TGTGCCAGCAGCTTAGTAGGGAAGGAGACCCAGTACTTC

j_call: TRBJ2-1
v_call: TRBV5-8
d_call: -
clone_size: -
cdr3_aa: CASSLEGESNEQFF
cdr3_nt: TGTGCCAGCAGCTTGGAAGGGGAATCTAATGAGCAGTTCTTC

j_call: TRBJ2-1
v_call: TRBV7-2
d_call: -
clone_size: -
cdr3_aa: CASSLGGPNEQFF
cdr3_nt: TGTGCCAGCAGCTTAGGGGGGCCCAATGAGCAGTTCTTC

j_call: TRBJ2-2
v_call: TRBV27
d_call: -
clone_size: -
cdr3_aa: CASSSGWYGELFF
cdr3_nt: TGTGCCAGCAGTTCAGGGTGGTACGGGGAGCTGTTTTTT

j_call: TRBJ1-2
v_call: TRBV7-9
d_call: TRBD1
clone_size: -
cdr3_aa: CASSSSFGTAGGYTF
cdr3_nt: TGTGCCAGCAGCTCGAGCTTCGGGACAGCAGGCGGCTACACCTTC

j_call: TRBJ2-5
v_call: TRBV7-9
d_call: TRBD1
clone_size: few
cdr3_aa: CASSSRRQGLDETQYF
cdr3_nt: TGTGCCAGCAGCTCGAGGCGACAGGGCTTGGATGAGACCCAGTACTTC

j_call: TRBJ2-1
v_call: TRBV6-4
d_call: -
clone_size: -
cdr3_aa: CASRSSLFVNEQFF
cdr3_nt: TGTGCCAGCCGCTCCAGTCTCTTCGTCAATGAGCAGTTCTTC

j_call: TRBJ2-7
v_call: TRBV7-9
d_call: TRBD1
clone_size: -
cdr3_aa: CASSSDSPGTGYYEQYF
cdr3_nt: TGTGCCAGCAGCTCAGACTCCCCCGGGACAGGGTACTACGAGCAGTACTTC

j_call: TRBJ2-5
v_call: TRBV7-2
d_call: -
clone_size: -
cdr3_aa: CASSPWGGETQYF
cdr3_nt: TGTGCCAGCAGCCCTTGGGGAGGCGAGACCCAGTACTTC

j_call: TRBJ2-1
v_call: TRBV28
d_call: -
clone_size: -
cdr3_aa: CASSSAGWVNHEQFF
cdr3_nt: TGTGCCAGCAGTTCCGCGGGCTGGGTTAACCATGAGCAGTTCTTC

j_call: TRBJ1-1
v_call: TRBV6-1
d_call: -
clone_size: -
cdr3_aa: CASSEKRDSFFWAAFF
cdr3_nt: TGTGCCAGCAGTGAGAAGAGGGACTCCTTTTTCTGGGCGGCTTTCTTT

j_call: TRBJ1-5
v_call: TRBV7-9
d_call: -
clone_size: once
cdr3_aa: CASSFATGPFNQPQHF
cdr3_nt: TGTGCCAGCAGCTTCGCAACGGGGCCGTTCAATCAGCCCCAGCATTTT

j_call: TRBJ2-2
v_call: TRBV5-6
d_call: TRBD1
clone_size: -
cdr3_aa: CASSLTRQGARTGELFF
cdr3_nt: TGTGCCAGCAGCTTAACCCGACAGGGGGCGCGGACCGGGGAGCTGTTTTTT

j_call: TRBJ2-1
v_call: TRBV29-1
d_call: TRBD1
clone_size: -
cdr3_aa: CSVGTGGYNEQFF
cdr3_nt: TGCAGCGTAGGGACAGGGGGTTACAATGAGCAGTTCTTC

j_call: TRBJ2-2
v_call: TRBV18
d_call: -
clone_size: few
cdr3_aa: CASSPLASSQGTGELFF
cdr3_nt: TGTGCCAGCTCACCACTAGCGTCCTCTCAGGGCACCGGGGAGCTGTTTTTT

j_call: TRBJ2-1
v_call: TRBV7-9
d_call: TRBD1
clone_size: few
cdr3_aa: CASSPDGTAYNEQFF
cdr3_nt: TGTGCCAGCAGTCCAGACGGGACAGCCTACAATGAGCAGTTCTTC

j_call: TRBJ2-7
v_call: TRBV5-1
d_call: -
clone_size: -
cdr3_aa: CASSLDAVSYEQYF
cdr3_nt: TGCGCCAGCAGCTTGGATGCAGTCTCCTACGAGCAGTACTTC

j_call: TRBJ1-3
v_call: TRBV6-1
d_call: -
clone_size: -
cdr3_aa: CASIPPRSGNTIYF
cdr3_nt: TGTGCCAGCATCCCGCCCCGCTCTGGAAACACCATATATTTT

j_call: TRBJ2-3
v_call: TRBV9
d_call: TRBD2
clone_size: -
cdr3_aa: CASSPRTSGITDTQYF
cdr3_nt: TGTGCCAGCAGCCCCCGGACTAGCGGGATAACAGATACGCAGTATTTT

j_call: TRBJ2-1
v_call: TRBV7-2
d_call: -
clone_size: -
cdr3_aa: CASSFYNEQFF
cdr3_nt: TGTGCCAGCAGCTTCTACAATGAGCAGTTCTTC

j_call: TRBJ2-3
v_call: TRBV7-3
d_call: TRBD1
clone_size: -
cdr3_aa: CASSFSTGGADTQYF
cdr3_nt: TGTGCCAGCAGCTTTTCCACAGGGGGCGCAGATACGCAGTATTTT

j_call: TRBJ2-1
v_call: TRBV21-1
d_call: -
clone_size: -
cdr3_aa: CASSKETPGSNEQFF
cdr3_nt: TGTGCCAGCAGCAAAGAAACTCCGGGGAGCAATGAGCAGTTCTTC

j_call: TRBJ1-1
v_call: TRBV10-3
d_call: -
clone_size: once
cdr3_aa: CAISLDGRGQGSTEAFF
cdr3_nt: TGTGCCATCAGTCTGGATGGTCGGGGGCAGGGTAGCACTGAAGCTTTCTTT

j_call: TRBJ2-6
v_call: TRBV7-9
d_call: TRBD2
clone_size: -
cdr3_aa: CASSPGEGRSGANVLTF
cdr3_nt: TGTGCCAGCAGCCCGGGGGAGGGGCGCTCTGGGGCCAACGTCCTGACTTTC

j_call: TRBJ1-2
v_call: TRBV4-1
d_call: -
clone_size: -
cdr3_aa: CASSQERAGALYGYTF
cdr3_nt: TGCGCCAGCAGCCAAGAAAGGGCAGGGGCCCTCTATGGCTACACCTTC

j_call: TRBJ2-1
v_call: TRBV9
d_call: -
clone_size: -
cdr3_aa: CASSVDLPYSYNEQFF
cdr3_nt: TGTGCCAGCAGCGTAGACTTACCTTACTCCTACAATGAGCAGTTCTTC

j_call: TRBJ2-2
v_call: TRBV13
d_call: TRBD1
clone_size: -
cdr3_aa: CASSGTTEGTGTSFTGELFF
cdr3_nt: TGTGCCAGCAGTGGAACCACCGAGGGGACAGGGACCTCTTTCACCGGGGAGCTGTTTTTT

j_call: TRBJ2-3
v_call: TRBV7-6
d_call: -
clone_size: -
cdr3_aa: CASSPGNTDTQYF
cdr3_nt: TGTGCCAGCAGCCCCGGGAACACAGATACGCAGTATTTT

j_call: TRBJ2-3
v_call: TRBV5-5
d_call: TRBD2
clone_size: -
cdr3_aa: CASEKAGGPTDTQYF
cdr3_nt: TGTGCCTCCGAAAAAGCGGGGGGCCCCACAGATACGCAGTATTTT

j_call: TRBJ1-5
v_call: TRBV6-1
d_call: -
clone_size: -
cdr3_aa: CASSEAFDQPQHF
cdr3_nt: TGTGCCAGCAGTGAAGCTTTTGATCAGCCCCAGCATTTT

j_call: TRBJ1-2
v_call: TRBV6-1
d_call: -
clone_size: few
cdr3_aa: CASSETSNYGYTF
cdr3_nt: TGTGCCAGCAGTGAAACAAGTAACTATGGCTACACCTTC

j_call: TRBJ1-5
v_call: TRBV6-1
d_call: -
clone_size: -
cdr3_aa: CASSEKAGAGGAGQPQHF
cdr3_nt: TGTGCCAGCAGTGAAAAGGCTGGAGCCGGGGGGGCAGGGCAGCCCCAGCATTTT

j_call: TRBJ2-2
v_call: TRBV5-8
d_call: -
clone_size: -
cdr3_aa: CASSLGTANTGELFF
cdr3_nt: TGTGCCAGCAGCTTGGGGACAGCGAACACCGGGGAGCTGTTTTTT

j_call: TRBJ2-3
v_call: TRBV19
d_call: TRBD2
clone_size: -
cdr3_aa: CASTPTGTSGKGTQYF
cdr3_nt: TGTGCCAGTACCCCAACGGGGACTAGCGGGAAGGGTACGCAGTATTTT

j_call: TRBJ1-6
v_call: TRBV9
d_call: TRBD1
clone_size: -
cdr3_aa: CASSPRQGDSPLHF
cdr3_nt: TGTGCCAGCAGCCCCAGACAGGGGGATTCACCCCTCCACTTT

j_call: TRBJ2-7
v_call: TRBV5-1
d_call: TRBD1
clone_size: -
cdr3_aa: CASSLWTGNEQYF
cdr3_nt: TGCGCCAGCAGCTTGTGGACAGGGAACGAGCAGTACTTC

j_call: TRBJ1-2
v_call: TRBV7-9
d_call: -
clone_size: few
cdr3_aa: CASSLGQNYGYTF
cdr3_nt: TGTGCCAGCAGCCTCGGACAGAACTATGGCTACACCTTC

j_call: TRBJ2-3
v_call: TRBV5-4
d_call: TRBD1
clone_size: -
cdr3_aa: CASSLRDRGSDTQYF
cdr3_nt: TGTGCCAGCAGCTTGCGGGACAGGGGGTCGGATACGCAGTATTTT

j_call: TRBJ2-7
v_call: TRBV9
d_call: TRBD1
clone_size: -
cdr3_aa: CAILPPGQGAGEQYF
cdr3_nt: TGTGCCATCCTACCACCTGGACAGGGGGCGGGCGAGCAGTACTTC

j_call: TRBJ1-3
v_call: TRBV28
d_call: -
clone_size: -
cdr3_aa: CASSLSSSGNTIYF
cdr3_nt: TGTGCCAGCAGTTTATCTAGCTCTGGAAACACCATATATTTT

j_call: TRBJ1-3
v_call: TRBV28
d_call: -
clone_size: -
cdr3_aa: CASSYTQGSGNTIYF
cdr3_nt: TGTGCCAGCAGTTATACACAGGGCTCTGGAAACACCATATATTTT

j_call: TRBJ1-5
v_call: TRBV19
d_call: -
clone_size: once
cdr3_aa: CASSIQGISNQPQHF
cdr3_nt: TGTGCCAGTAGTATACAGGGGATTAGCAATCAGCCCCAGCATTTT

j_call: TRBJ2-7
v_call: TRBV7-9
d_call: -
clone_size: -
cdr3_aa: CASSSSRDWYF
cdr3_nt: TGTGCCAGCAGCTCTAGCCGGGACTGGTACTTC

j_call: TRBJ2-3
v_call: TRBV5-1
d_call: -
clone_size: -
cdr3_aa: CASSWKIGGFTDTQYF
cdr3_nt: TGCGCCAGCAGCTGGAAGATTGGCGGGTTCACAGATACGCAGTATTTT